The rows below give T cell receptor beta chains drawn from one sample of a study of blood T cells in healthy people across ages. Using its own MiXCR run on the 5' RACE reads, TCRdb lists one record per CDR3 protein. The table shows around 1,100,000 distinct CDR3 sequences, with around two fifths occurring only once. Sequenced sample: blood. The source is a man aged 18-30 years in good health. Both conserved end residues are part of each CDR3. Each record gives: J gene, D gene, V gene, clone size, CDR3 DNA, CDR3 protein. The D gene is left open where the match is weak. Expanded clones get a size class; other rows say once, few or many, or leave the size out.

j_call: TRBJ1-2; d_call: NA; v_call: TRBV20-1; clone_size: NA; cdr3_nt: TGCAGTGCTAGTGTAGGGACTAACTATGGCTACACCTTC; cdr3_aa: CSASVGTNYGYTF
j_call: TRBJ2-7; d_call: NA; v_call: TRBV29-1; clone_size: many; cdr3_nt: TGCAGCGCGAAGGACAAGCCCTACGAGCAGTACTTC; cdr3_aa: CSAKDKPYEQYF
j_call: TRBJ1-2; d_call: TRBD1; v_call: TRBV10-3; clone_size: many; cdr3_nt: TGTGCCATCAACCCGGGACAGGGGACAGTTCATGGCTACACCTTC; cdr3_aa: CAINPGQGTVHGYTF
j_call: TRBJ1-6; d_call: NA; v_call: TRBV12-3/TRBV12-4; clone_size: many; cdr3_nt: TGTGCCAGCAGTTTAGGCAGAAATAATTCACCCCTCCACTTT; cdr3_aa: CASSLGRNNSPLHF
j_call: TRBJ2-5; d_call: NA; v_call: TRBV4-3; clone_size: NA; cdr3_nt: TGCGCCAGCAGCCAAGCAGGACGGAACCAAGAGACCCAGTACTTC; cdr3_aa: CASSQAGRNQETQYF
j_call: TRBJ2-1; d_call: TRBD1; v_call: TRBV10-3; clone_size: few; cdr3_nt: TGTGCCATCAGTCTAGGGACAGGGGTTGTCAATGAGCAGTTCTTC; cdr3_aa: CAISLGTGVVNEQFF
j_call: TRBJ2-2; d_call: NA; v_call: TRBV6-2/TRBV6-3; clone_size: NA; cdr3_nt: TGTGCCAGCAGTCCGATCAAAAACACCGGGGAGCTGTTTTTT; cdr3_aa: CASSPIKNTGELFF
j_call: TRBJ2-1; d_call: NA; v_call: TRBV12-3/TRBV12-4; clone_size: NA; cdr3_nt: TGTGCCAGCAGCTTGGGCCTCGGGCCAGGGAATGAGCAGTTCTTC; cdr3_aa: CASSLGLGPGNEQFF
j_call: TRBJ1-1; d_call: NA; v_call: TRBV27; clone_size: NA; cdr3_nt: TGTGCCAGCAGCCCAAACACAGGGTGGACTGAAGCTTTCTTT; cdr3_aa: CASSPNTGWTEAFF
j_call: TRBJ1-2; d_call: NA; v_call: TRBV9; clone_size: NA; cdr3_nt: TGTGCCAGCAGCGTAGATCCAGGGAACTTGGATGGCTACACCTTC; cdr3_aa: CASSVDPGNLDGYTF
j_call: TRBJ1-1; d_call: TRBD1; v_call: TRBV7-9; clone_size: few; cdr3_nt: TGTGCCAGCAGCGCCCCCGGGACAGGGCACACTGAAGCTTTCTTT; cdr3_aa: CASSAPGTGHTEAFF
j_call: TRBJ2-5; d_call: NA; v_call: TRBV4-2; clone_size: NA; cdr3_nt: TGTGCCAGCAGCCAAGCTTTCTCAGGGTCTAAAGAGACCCAGTACTTC; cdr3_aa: CASSQAFSGSKETQYF
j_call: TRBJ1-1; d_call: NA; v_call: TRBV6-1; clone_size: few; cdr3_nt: TGTGCCAGCAGTGAAGCGGAGGGGTACACTGAAGCTTTCTTT; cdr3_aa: CASSEAEGYTEAFF
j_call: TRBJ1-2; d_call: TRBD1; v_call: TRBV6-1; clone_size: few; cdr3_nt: TGTGCCAGCAGTGAGACAGGGGTTGGAGGTGGCTACACCTTC; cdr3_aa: CASSETGVGGGYTF
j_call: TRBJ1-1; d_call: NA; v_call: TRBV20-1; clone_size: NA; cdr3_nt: TGCAGTGCTCGAACGGGTGGCGGCACTGAAGCTTTCTTT; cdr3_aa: CSARTGGGTEAFF
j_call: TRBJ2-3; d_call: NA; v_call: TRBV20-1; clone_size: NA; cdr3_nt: TGCAGTGCTAGATCGGCTAGCGCAACAGATACGCAGTATTTT; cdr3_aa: CSARSASATDTQYF
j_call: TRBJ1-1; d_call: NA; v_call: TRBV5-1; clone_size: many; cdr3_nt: TGCGCCAGCAGGCCCGGGGGAAACACTGAAGCTTTCTTT; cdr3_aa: CASRPGGNTEAFF
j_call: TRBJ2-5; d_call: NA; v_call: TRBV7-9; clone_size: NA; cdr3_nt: TGTGCCAGCAGCTCGGGACCGAAAGAGACCCAGTACTTC; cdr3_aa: CASSSGPKETQYF
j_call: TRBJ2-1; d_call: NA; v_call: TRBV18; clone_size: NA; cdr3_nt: TGTGCCAGCTCACCGTGGGCGGACAATGAGCAGTTCTTC; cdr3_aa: CASSPWADNEQFF
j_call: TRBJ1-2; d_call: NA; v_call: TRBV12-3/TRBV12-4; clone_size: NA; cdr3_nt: TGTGCCAGCAGTGTTAACAGGGAGGAGGGCTACACCTTC; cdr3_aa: CASSVNREEGYTF
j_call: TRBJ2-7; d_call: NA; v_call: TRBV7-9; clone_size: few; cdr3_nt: TGTGCCAGCAGCACACGACAGGAGTCCGAGCAGTACTTC; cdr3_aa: CASSTRQESEQYF
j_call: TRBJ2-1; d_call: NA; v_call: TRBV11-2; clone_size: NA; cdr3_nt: TGTGCCAGCAGCTTACAGAGGACTATGGGAACTGAGCAGTTCTTC; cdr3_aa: CASSLQRTMGTEQFF
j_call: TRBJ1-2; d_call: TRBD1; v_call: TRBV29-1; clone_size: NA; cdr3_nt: TGCAGCGTAGCGGGACAGGGGACTGGCTACACCTTC; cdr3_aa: CSVAGQGTGYTF
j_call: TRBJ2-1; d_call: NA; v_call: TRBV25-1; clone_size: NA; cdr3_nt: TGTGCCAGCAGTGAATTCAACAATGAGCAGTTCTTC; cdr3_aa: CASSEFNNEQFF
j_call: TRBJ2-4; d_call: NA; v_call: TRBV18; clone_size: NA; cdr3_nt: TGTGCCAGCTCACCTGACAGTTTCGCCAAAAACATTCAGTACTTC; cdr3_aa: CASSPDSFAKNIQYF
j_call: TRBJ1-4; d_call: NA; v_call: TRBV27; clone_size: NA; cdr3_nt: TGTGCCAGCAAGCCCCGGGGCAGATCTGAAAAACTGTTTTTT; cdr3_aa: CASKPRGRSEKLFF
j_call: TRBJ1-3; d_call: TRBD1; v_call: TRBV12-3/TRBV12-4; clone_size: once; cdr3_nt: TGTGCCAGCAGTCCCCAGGGCAGGGGGTCTGGAAACACCATATATTTT; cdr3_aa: CASSPQGRGSGNTIYF
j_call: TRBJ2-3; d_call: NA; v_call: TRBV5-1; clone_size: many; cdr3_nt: TGCGCCAGCAGCCCGACAGATACAGATACGCAGTATTTT; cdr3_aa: CASSPTDTDTQYF
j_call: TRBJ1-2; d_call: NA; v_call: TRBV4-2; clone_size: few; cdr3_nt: TGTGCCAGCAGCCAAGTAGTTAATCCGGGCGGGAACTATGGCTACACCTTC; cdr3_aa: CASSQVVNPGGNYGYTF
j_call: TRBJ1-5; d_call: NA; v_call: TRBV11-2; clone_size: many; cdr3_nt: TGTGCCAGCAGCTTTGCCGATAGCAATCAGCCCCAGCATTTT; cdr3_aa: CASSFADSNQPQHF
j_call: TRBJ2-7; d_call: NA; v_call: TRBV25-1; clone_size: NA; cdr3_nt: TGTGCCAGCAGTGCACAACAGGGTGAGGTCGCCTACGAGCAGTACTTC; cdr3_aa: CASSAQQGEVAYEQYF
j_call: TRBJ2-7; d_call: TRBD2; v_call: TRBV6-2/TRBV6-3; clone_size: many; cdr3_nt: TGTGCCAGCAGTTACGCTAGCGGCACCTACGAGCAGTACTTC; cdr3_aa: CASSYASGTYEQYF
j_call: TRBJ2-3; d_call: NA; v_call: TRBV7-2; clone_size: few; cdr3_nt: TGTGCCAGCAGCTTTAGAGAAACAGATACGCAGTATTTT; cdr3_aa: CASSFRETDTQYF
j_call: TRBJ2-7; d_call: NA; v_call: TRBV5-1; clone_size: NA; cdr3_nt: TGCGCCAGCAGCTTGGCCGGGATTTACAATGAGCAGTACTTC; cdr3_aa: CASSLAGIYNEQYF
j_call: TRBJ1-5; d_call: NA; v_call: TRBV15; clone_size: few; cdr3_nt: TGTGCCACCAGCAGGCCGTACACGGATCAGCCCCAGCATTTT; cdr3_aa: CATSRPYTDQPQHF
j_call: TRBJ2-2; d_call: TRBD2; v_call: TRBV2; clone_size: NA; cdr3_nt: TGTGCCAGCAGACTAGCGGGGAACTCCGGGGAGCTGTTTTTT; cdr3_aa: CASRLAGNSGELFF
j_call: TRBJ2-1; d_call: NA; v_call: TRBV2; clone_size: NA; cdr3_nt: TGTGCCAGCAGGGCAGGGGGGACCAATGAGCAGTTCTTC; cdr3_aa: CASRAGGTNEQFF
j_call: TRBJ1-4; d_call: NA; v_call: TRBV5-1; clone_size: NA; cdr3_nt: TGCGCCAGCAGCTCTACAGGGTCAACCCATGAAAAACTGTTTTTT; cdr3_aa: CASSSTGSTHEKLFF
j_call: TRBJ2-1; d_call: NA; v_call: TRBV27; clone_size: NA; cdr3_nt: TGTGCCAGCAACCCGGCGGTAGCGGCTTACAATGAGCAGTTCTTC; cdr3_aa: CASNPAVAAYNEQFF
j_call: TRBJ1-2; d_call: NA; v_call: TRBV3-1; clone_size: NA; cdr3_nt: TGTGCCAGCAGCCAAGCGTTAGGAAATCGGGATGGCTACACCTTC; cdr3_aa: CASSQALGNRDGYTF
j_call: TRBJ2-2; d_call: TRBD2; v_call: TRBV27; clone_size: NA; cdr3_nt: TGTGCCAGCGGCAGCGGGAAAACCCGGGGCACCGGGGAGCTGTTTTTT; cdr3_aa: CASGSGKTRGTGELFF
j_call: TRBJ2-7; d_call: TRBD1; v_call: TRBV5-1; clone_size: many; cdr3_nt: TGCGCCAGCAGCTTGTCGACAGGGACCTACGAGCAGTACTTC; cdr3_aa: CASSLSTGTYEQYF
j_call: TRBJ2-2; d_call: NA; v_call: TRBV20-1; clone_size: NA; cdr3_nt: TGCAGTGCTGGTTATACAGGGACCGGGGAGCTGTTTTTT; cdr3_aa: CSAGYTGTGELFF
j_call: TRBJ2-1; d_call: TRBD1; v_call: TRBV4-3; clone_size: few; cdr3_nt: TGCGCCAGCAGCCACCGGGACAGAGAAAACTCCTACAATGAGCAGTTCTTC; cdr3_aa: CASSHRDRENSYNEQFF
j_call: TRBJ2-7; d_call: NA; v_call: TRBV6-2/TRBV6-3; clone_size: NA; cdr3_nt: TGTGCCAGCAGTGACCTTGGGGCCCAGTACTTC; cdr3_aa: CASSDLGAQYF
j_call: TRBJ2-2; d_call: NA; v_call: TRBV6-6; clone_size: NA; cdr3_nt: TGTGCCAGCAGTTACTCGCAGGGGCCGGGCACCGGGGAGCTGTTTTTT; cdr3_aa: CASSYSQGPGTGELFF
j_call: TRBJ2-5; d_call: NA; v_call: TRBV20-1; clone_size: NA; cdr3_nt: TGCAGTGCAGCTGGGACCCTCAATGAGCAGTACTTC; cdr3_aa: CSAAGTLNEQYF